This T cell receptor (beta chain) was identified during a study of shared clonotypes between healthy human individuals. Sequencing was performed with immunoSEQ multiplex PCR; in TCRdb, only in-frame clones are kept and a portion is missing. The sample records around 1,100,000 clones, around three quarters being singletons. Remarks on this clone: The same CDR3 arises from other DNA sequences in this sample as well.

The CDR3 runs 13 residues. V dropped 3 bases and J dropped 0 bases, with 3 bases sitting between them. The germline V gene has CDR1 SGHAT and CDR2 FQNNGV. The sequenced sample consisted of memory CD4+ T cells from PBMCs. The sample's subset: CD45RA-negative fraction. The chain links TRBV11-2 to TRBJ1-3; D is undetermined. This clonotype was obtained from a man aged 18 to 30 in good health. Some clones in this sample may be carry-over from other donors' samples. CDR3 coding DNA: TGTGCCAGCAGCTTTAGCTCTGGAAACACCATATATTTT. This encodes CASSFSSGNTIYF.